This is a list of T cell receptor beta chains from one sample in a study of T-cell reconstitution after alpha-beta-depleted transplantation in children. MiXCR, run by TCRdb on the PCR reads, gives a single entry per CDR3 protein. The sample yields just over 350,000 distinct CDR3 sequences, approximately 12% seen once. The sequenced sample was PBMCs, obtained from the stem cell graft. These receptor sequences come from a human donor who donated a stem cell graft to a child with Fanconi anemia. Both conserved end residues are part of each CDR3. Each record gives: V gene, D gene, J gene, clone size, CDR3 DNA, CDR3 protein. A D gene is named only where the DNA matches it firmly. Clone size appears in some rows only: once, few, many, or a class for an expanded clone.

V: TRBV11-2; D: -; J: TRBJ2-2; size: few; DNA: TGTGCCAGCAGCTTTGGGGGACGGAACACCGGGGAGCTGTTTTTT; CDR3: CASSFGGRNTGELFF
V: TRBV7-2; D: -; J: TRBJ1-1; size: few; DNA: TGTGCCAGCAGCTTAGTGCTCGGGGCAGGGATAAACACTGAAGCTTTCTTT; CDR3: CASSLVLGAGINTEAFF
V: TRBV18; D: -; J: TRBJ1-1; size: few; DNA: TGTGCCAGCTCACCAAGTGCTAATGGGGACACTGAAGCTTTCTTT; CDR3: CASSPSANGDTEAFF
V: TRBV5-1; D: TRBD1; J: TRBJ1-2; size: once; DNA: TGCGCCAGCGACCCGACAGGGAACTATGGCTACACCTTC; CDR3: CASDPTGNYGYTF
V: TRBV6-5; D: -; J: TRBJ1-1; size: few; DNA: TGTGCCAGCAGTTCCCCCCACAGGCCTGCTTATGCTTTCTTT; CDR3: CASSSPHRPAYAFF
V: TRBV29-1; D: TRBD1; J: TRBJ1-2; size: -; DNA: TGCAGCGTTGAATCTGGGCGGACAGGGCTTAATGGCTACACCTTC; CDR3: CSVESGRTGLNGYTF
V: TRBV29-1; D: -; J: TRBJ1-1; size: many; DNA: TGCAGCGTTGAAAGAGTTAGGGGGGTACCCGAAGCTTTCTTT; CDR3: CSVERVRGVPEAFF
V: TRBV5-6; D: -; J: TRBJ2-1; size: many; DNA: TGTGCCAGCAGCTTGGGGGCGCAGGGCGGGAATGAGCAGTTCTTC; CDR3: CASSLGAQGGNEQFF
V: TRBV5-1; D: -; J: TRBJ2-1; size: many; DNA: TGCGCCAGCACCAGCGGAGACGGTGGGTACAATGAGCAGTTCTTC; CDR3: CASTSGDGGYNEQFF
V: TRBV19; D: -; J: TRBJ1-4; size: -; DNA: TGTGCCAGTAGTATTCAGAGCGTAGCTAATGAAAAACTGTTTTTT; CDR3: CASSIQSVANEKLFF
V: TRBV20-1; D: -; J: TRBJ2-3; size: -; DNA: TGCAGTGCTAGTGATTTGTGGCGGGGTGGCTCAGATACGCAGTATTTT; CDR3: CSASDLWRGGSDTQYF
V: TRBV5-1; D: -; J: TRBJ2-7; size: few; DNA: TGCGCCAGCTCAGAGGTCGGGACGGGTTCCTACGAGCAGTACTTC; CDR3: CASSEVGTGSYEQYF
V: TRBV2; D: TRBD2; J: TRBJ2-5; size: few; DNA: TGTGCCAGCAGCGGCTTCCGGACTAGCGGGGGAAGTTACCAAGAGACCCAGTACTTC; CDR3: CASSGFRTSGGSYQETQYF
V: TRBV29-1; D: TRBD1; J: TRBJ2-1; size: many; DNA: TGCAGCGCTTACAGGGGGCAGCCCTACAATGAGCAGTTCTTC; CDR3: CSAYRGQPYNEQFF
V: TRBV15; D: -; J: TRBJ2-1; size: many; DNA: TGTGCCACCAGCAGAGATGGGACTGAATTGACCAATGAGCAGTTCTTC; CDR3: CATSRDGTELTNEQFF
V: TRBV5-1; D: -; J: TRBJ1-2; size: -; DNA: TGCGCCAGCAGCAATGTTCAGGGGCTCATCCTGACCTATGGCTACACCTTC; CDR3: CASSNVQGLILTYGYTF
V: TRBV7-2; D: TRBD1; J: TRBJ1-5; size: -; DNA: TGTGCCAGCAGCATAGGGGCAGGGGGAAATCAGCCCCAGCATTTT; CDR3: CASSIGAGGNQPQHF
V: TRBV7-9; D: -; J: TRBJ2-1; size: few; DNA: TGTGCCAGCAGCTTATTAGGGCGGGGCGGCAATGAGCAGTTCTTC; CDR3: CASSLLGRGGNEQFF
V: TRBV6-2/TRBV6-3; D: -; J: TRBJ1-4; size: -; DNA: TGTGCCAGCAGTCCGGGGGATCGCGGAGAAAAACTGTTTTTT; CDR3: CASSPGDRGEKLFF